This TCR beta chain was sequenced during a study of OX40 agonist ivuxolimab in advanced cancers. Study as a whole: The patients' treatment was ivuxolimab, an agonistic anti-OX40 (CD134) antibody. Findings and limits, study-wide: Part of the nonresponder group also had normalized T-cell clonal expansion that was low. Dosing at 0.1 to 3.0 mg/kg was accompanied by clonal expansion of CD4+ and CD8+ blood T cells by week 6.

In the case of this clone: Its antigen is undetermined.

Some clones are missing from TCRdb's copy, which holds only in-frame ones; the method was immunoSEQ multiplex PCR. The repertoire holds tens of thousands of clones, with roughly nine tenths as singletons. Trimming shortened V by 5 bases and J by 4 bases, and 11 bases separated the two germline ends. This CDR3 region has 13 residues. Germline CDR1 and CDR2: MDHEN and SYDVKM. Blood draws occurred at baseline, cycle 4 day 1, and cycle 7 day 1. The receptor was derived from an adult with an advanced solid tumor such as melanoma, head and neck, liver or kidney cancer. Sequences were derived from CD4+ or CD8+ T cells sorted from blood, sampled in a trial of the OX40 agonist ivuxolimab. The V call is TRBV28, the J call TRBJ1-2; D is ambiguous. CDR3 sequence: CASSIVGLYGYTF. CDR3 coding DNA: TGTGCCAGCAGTATCGTCGGACTCTATGGCTACACCTTC.